The TCR beta chain under discussion was sequenced for a study of neurological immune-mediated disorders (dated by TCRdb to between 2018 and 2021). About the full investigation: Among the approximately 34 multiple sclerosis patients, relapsing-remitting MS was present in some 30 and secondary progressive MS was present in 3. Peripheral blood TCR-beta repertoires from patients with HTLV-I-associated myelopathy (HAM/TSP), patients with multiple sclerosis, and healthy controls were compared in the study using UMI-based sequencing. The 90 to 120 TCR-beta libraries covered PBMC samples along with longitudinal samples, technical triplicates, and paired sorted CD4+ and CD8+ T-cell subsets. Longitudinal HAM/TSP and healthy donors were sampled at 3 time-points each (about 3-45 month intervals). The cohort was made up of 68 subjects, consisting of about 15 HAM/TSP patients, some 35 multiple sclerosis patients and around 20 healthy controls. Findings and caveats that apply to the study as a whole: The highest TCR clonal expansion was observed in HAM/TSP patients, whereas the lowest was observed in MS patients, even when compared with healthy controls. No association of the MS cluster with clinical or MRI features was observed, and the need for larger cohorts was stated by the authors. Repertoires from 18 of 34 MS patients were grouped by phylogenetic analysis into a cluster of related CDR3 sequences, suggesting a possible repertoire-level signature. Expanded clones from different subjects shared no identical CDR3 amino acid sequences, which suggests that TCR-beta repertoires were private in all groups.

The sample's time point label is to be understood as: longitudinal time-point 2. Libraries from unsorted PBMCs were made from 2 million PBMCs kept in RNAlater at -80 degrees C until RNA extraction. Multiple sclerosis patients were enrolled in a US clinical protocol evaluating disease progression by magnetic resonance imaging. Peripheral blood underwent Ficoll-Hypaque density gradient centrifugation to isolate PBMCs, which were then cryopreserved in liquid nitrogen. For this clonotype: The clone's antigen remains unknown. Base qualities are missing; no much larger clone stands one base away.

cDNA was synthesized by template-switch 5'RACE using a primer with a 10-nucleotide random unique molecular identifier that tagged each TCR transcript. Every sequencing run covered 15-18 subjects and yielded more than 160 million TCR-beta sequences. Total RNA was extracted with the RNeasy kit. The KAPA Real-time Library Amplification kit was used to amplify TCR-beta VDJ regions with primers targeting the TCR constant region and the 5'RACE anchor. A first PCR added sample indexes and Illumina adaptors, after which a second PCR increased the library yield. After purification with Ampure beads, the TCR product of roughly 650 bp was size-selected on a 2% E-gel SizeSelection system. Before pooling, libraries had their quality checked on a Bioanalyzer, their concentration measured with Qubit, and their quantity determined with the Kapa Library Quantification kit. Libraries were sequenced paired-end 2 x 150 bp on an Illumina HiSeq 2500. To increase sequence diversity, roughly 24-31% phiX was spiked into each library pool. The study's own analysis went as follows. The UMI-based MiGEC pipeline processed quality-filtered reads and removed over 80% of raw TCR sequences during error correction. VDJ genes were aligned to IMGT germline references, and each clonotype was defined by a unique CDR3 amino acid sequence together with V-J genes. Clonal expansion, Shannon diversity, and CDR3 relatedness (CalcPairwiseDistances, ClusterSamples) were evaluated with VDJtools, and phylogenetic trees were built with CLCbio workbench. Using coefficient-of-variation modelling across technical triplicates, the study counted a clone as expanded if it had at least 8 unique UMIs. TCRdb handled the public reads itself, with Q25 trimming in fastp and clone calling in MiXCR, and kept productive beta chains. Identical CDR3 proteins give one entry, which carries the most common genes and DNA. The V and J calls and clone size come from TCRdb's table, not from the authors' own analysis. In all, the sample holds approximately 80,000 distinct CDR3 sequences, and 5% to 6% of those were seen once. The ten largest clones represent 7.9% of the sample.

The junction carries 7 bases between V and J, which are trimmed by 2 bases and 0 bases respectively. The CDR3 sequence holds 14 residues, the cysteine and phenylalanine included. The sequence is cut down to CDR3 DNA, 42 bases in frame from base 1. CDR1 and CDR2 are read off the germline V gene as MNHEY and SVGAGI. Sequenced: PBMCs. In this chain, TRBV6-5 is recombined with TRBJ1-1, with the identity of the D gene unclear. The source of this sequence is a woman in her sixties or seventies with multiple sclerosis. The CDR3 sequence is CASSYMAMNTEAFF. DNA sequence: TGTGCCAGCAGTTACATGGCCATGAACACTGAAGCTTTCTTT.